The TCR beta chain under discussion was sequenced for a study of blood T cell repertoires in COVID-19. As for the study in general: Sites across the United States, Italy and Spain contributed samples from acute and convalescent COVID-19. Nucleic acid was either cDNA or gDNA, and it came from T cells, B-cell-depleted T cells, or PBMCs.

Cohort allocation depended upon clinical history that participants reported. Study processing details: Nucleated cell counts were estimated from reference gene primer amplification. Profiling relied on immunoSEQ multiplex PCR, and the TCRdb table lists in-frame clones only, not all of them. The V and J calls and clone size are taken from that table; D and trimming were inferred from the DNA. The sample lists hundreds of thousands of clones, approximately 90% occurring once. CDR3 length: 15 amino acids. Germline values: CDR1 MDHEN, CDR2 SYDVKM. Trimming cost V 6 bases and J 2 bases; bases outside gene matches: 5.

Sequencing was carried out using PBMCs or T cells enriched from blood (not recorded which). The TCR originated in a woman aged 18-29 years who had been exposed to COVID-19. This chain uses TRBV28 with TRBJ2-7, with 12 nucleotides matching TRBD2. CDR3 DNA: TGTGCCAGCAGACCCGGACTAGCGGGAACCTACGAGCAGTACTTC. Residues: CASRPGLAGTYEQYF. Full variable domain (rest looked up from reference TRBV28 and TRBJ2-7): DVKVTQSSRYLVKRTGEKVFLECVQDMDHENMFWYRQDPGLGLRLIYFSYDVKMKEKGDIPEGYSVSREKKERFSLILESASTNQTSMYLCASRPGLAGTYEQYFGPGTRLTVT.